This TCR beta chain emerged from a study of vaccination and CD4 T cells after COVID-19. Sequenced with the Oncomine TCR Beta short-read assay was DNA taken from cultured CD4+ T cells. TCRdb passed the PCR reads through MiXCR, listing each CDR3 protein once. Of around 26,000 distinct CDR3 sequences in the sample, roughly 40% were seen once. Comments on this clonotype: Its antigen is undetermined.

CDR3 length: 15 amino acids. V was trimmed by 6 bases and J by 8 bases, leaving 20 bases between them. The germline CDR1 and CDR2 sequences are MNHNS and SASEGT. Treatment meaning: roughly ten-day PBMC culture with coronavirus spike peptide pools or control peptides (ViraFEST assay). The receptor's source is a human donor who had recovered from COVID-19. Material: CD4+ T cells from blood, cultured in vitro. The V call is TRBV6-1, the J call TRBJ2-1, with D possibly matching TRBD2 (6 bases). This CDR3 reads CASRTGLQGGDEQFF. The CDR3 DNA reads TGTGCCAGCAGAACGGGACTCCAAGGAGGCGATGAGCAGTTCTTC.